Below, one TCR beta chain is given with its context. Its target is not known. This specimen belongs to a study of a mutant IDH1 vaccine in newly diagnosed glioma. Study at large: Commencement of vaccination occurred 4-6 weeks following radiotherapy alone, or concurrently with temozolomide cycles. Most had both radiotherapy and temozolomide beforehand; others had only one.

The CDR3 loop spans 16 amino acids. Losses at the gene ends were 4 bases for V and 6 bases for J; bases not matched to a gene: 7. Per germline, CDR1 SGHRS and CDR2 YFSETQ. Assay: immunoSEQ multiplex PCR; the TCRdb copy retains only in-frame clones and omits some. The data show about 94,000 clones, roughly 86% seen once. Indicated time point: week 47, end of study. The vaccine gave 300 ug of a 20-mer mutant IDH1 peptide subcutaneously per dose. This TCR was sampled from a woman aged 45-65 years with glioma. This rearrangement joins TRBV5-1 to TRBJ2-1; 13 bases line up with TRBD2. Sample: PBMCs, taken from a glioma patient whose treatment included an IDH1 peptide vaccine. In nucleotides, the CDR3 is TGCGCCAGCAGCCTACCCGGACTAGCGGGAGTCAATGAGCAGTTCTTC. This codes for CASSLPGLAGVNEQFF.